This TCR beta chain was identified during a study of T cell responses to AZD1222 COVID-19 vaccine. A note on this clone: The antigen remains unidentified.

Study-level results: Females made up more of the donors, who were largely white British, and clonal diversity may have come out too low. Along spike, vaccine-associated CD4 TCRs were found throughout, with dominance at 160-218 and 743-854.

The protocol was immunoSEQ multiplex PCR, while the TCRdb copy is restricted to in-frame clones and leaves out a portion. The table has some 150,000 clones, roughly nine tenths seen once; the top ten hold over 1.2%. The germline gives CDR1 SGHAT, CDR2 FQNNGV. This CDR3 region has 12 residues. The V gene lost 4 bases and the J gene lost 3 bases, with 7 bases spanning the gap. Doses given second, at about 4 or about 12 weeks, were pooled. The origin of this receptor is an adult who received the AZD1222 COVID-19 vaccine. The chain couples TRBV11-2 to TRBJ2-7, with D perhaps matching TRBD1 (5 bases). The specimen comprised peripheral blood, sampled 28 days after the second AZD1222 dose. The CDR3 DNA follows: TGTGCCAGCAGCTCAGGGTACTACGAGCAGTACTTC. Translating it yields CASSSGYYEQYF.